These 10 T cell receptor beta chains came from one sample sequenced in a study of OX40 agonist ivuxolimab in advanced cancers. Data came from immunoSEQ multiplex PCR; TCRdb stores just in-frame clones and leaves some out. Of some 74,000 clones detected, around 86% appear once; the ten largest clones hold more than 0.45%. This specimen consisted of CD4+ or CD8+ T cells sorted from blood, obtained in a trial of the OX40 agonist ivuxolimab. The receptors originated from an adult with an advanced solid tumor such as melanoma, head and neck, liver or kidney cancer.

V is TRBV28 and J is TRBJ2-1; 8 bases fit TRBD1. V lost 5 bases and J lost 4; bases outside the gene matches: 10. Germline CDR1 is MDHEN and CDR2 is SYDVKM. This CDR3 has 16 residues. The CDR3 bases are TGTGCCAGCAGTGGGGGACAGGCCCCGAGGTACAATGAGCAGTTCTTC. It is translated as CASSGGQAPRYNEQFF.

The chain is built from TRBV5-5 and TRBJ2-5, with D possibly being TRBD2 (5 bases). This CDR3 spans 12 amino acids. Germline CDR1 is SGHKS and CDR2 is YYEKEE (reference sequence). Between the trimmed V and J ends, which lost 4 bases and 7 bases, there was a span of 11 bases. CDR3 amino acids: CASSPLAGTQYF. CDR3 in DNA: TGTGCCAGCAGCCCCCTAGCCGGGACCCAGTACTTC.

The chain is built from TRBV13 and TRBJ1-3, with D possibly matching TRBD1 (5 bases). With 6 bases removed from V and 0 bases from J, the gap between germline ends came to 24 bases. The V gene's germline CDR1 is PRHDT and CDR2 FYEKMQ (reference sequence). This CDR3 comprises 19 residues. The CDR3 nucleotides are TGTGCCAGCAGGAGGGCCCTCGTCGGGGACTTCCACTCTGGAAACACCATATATTTT. It is translated as CASRRALVGDFHSGNTIYF. Combining the CDR3 with reference TRBV13 and TRBJ1-3 gives the whole variable domain AAGVIQSPRHLIKEKRETATLKCYPIPRHDTVYWYQQGPGQDPQFLISFYEKMQSDKGSIPDRFSAQQFSDYHSELNMSSLELGDSALYFCASRRALVGDFHSGNTIYFGEGSWLTVV.

This clone showed up just once. V and J are TRBV5-6 and TRBJ2-5; D is unresolved. The DNA end is more similar to TRBJ2-7, so the J call may be wrong. Germline V lookup: CDR1 SGHDT, CDR2 YYEEEE. This CDR3 has 12 amino acids. This chain's CDR3 is CASSLANYEQYF. The CDR3 DNA reads TGTGCCAGCAGCTTGGCCAACTACGAGCAGTACTTC.

This clone was seen only once. The genes are TRBV5-1 and TRBJ1-2; maybe TRBD1 (5 bases). Trimming shortened V by 4 bases and J by 4 bases, and 17 bases separated the two germline ends. CDR1 is SGHRS and CDR2 is YFSETQ in the germline V gene. The CDR3 covers 15 residues. The CDR3 DNA reads as TGCGCCAGCAGCGTGGCGGGACCTGCTGCCTATGGCTACACCTTC. Translated, it gives CASSVAGPAAYGYTF.

The chain recombines TRBV6-6 with TRBJ1-1; a possible D gene is TRBD1 (5 bases). Germline CDR1 is MNHNY and CDR2 is SVGAGI (reference sequence). V lost 7 bases, J lost 0 bases, and 12 bases lay in between. The CDR3 is 14 residues long. CDR3 sequence: CASTQGRMNTEAFF. DNA of the CDR3: TGTGCCAGCACCCAGGGACGGATGAACACTGAAGCTTTCTTT.

This chain connects TRBV28 to TRBJ2-3; tentative D call: TRBD2 (6 bases). The CDR3 has 13 residues. The germline V and J ends were trimmed by 7 bases and 4 bases, with 12 bases remaining between them. Germline CDR1 and CDR2: MDHEN and SYDVKM. Here the CDR3 DNA reads TGTGCCAGCATCGGGAGTTGGTCAGATACGCAGTATTTT. It translates to CASIGSWSDTQYF.

V usage is TRBV10-2 and J usage is TRBJ2-1; 8 nucleotides agree with TRBD2. Germline loops: CDR1 WSHSY, CDR2 SAAADI. The CDR3 sequence is 13 residues long. V lost 9 bases, J lost 7 bases, and 8 bases stayed unmatched. The CDR3 bases are TGCGCCAGTGTTGCGGGGGGTGGAAATGAGCAGTTCTTC. Amino acids: CASVAGGGNEQFF.

A single count supports this clone. The CDR3 sequence: CASSGQAQGETQYF. CDR3 nucleotides: TGTGCCAGCAGCGGACAGGCACAGGGTGAGACCCAGTACTTC. V usage is TRBV2 and J usage is TRBJ2-5, with 7 bases fitting TRBD1. V shed 6 bases, J shed 5 bases, and the junction held 9 bases outside the gene matches. This CDR3 comprises 14 residues. The V gene's germline CDR1 is SNHLY and CDR2 FYNNEI.

The chain couples TRBV18 to TRBJ2-3; the D is unclear. This CDR3 region has 18 residues. Germline CDR1 and CDR2: KGHSH and LQKENI. Trimming took 2 bases from V and 0 from J, leaving 18 bases between them. CDR3 sequence: CASSPTNTVPSSTDTQYF. The CDR3 DNA reads TGTGCCAGCTCACCAACTAACACGGTGCCGTCTAGCACAGATACGCAGTATTTT.